These T cell receptor beta chains were read from a single sample in a study of OX40 agonist ivuxolimab in advanced cancers. Sequencing used immunoSEQ multiplex PCR; TCRdb keeps in-frame clones, though not all of them. Here the sample spans 20,000 to 25,000 clones, approximately 91% being singletons. Here the sequenced sample was CD4+ or CD8+ T cells sorted from blood, taken in a trial of the OX40 agonist ivuxolimab. These receptors came from an adult with an advanced solid tumor such as melanoma, head and neck, liver or kidney cancer. The CDR3 runs from the conserved cysteine through the conserved F or W. The D gene is left open where the match is weak. Not all rows give a size; the values are once, few, many and, for expanded clones, a class.

j_gene: TRBJ1-1; v_gene: TRBV9; abundance: NA; d_gene: NA; CDR3nt: TGTGCCAGCGGAAGAGCGGGTAAGACTGAAGCTTTCTTT; CDR3aa: CASGRAGKTEAFF
j_gene: TRBJ1-2; v_gene: TRBV30; abundance: NA; d_gene: NA; CDR3nt: TGTGCCTGGAGCGGAGGGACCGTTCAGGGCTACACCTTC; CDR3aa: CAWSGGTVQGYTF
j_gene: TRBJ2-1; v_gene: TRBV6-6; abundance: NA; d_gene: NA; CDR3nt: TGTGCCAGCAGTTACTCGTGGGGGAGCTCCTACAATGAGCAGTTCTTC; CDR3aa: CASSYSWGSSYNEQFF
j_gene: TRBJ2-3; v_gene: TRBV6-1; abundance: NA; d_gene: TRBD2; CDR3nt: TGTGCCAGCAGTGGGGTAGCGGGAGGGGCAGAAGATACGCAGTATTTT; CDR3aa: CASSGVAGGAEDTQYF
j_gene: TRBJ2-7; v_gene: TRBV27; abundance: few; d_gene: TRBD1; CDR3nt: TGTGCCAGCAGTTCCGGACAGGGGGCTTACTACGAGCAGTACTTC; CDR3aa: CASSSGQGAYYEQYF
j_gene: TRBJ2-3; v_gene: TRBV4-1; abundance: NA; d_gene: TRBD2; CDR3nt: TGCGCCAGCTCCGACAGGATAGCGGGGTCCGATACGCAGTATTTT; CDR3aa: CASSDRIAGSDTQYF
j_gene: TRBJ2-3; v_gene: TRBV6-4; abundance: NA; d_gene: NA; CDR3nt: TGTGCCAGCAGTGGACAGGACACAGATACGCAGTATTTT; CDR3aa: CASSGQDTDTQYF
j_gene: TRBJ2-7; v_gene: TRBV7-9; abundance: NA; d_gene: TRBD1; CDR3nt: TGTGCCAGCAGCCGGGACAGGGTTCCCTACGAGCAGTACTTC; CDR3aa: CASSRDRVPYEQYF
j_gene: TRBJ2-1; v_gene: TRBV7-9; abundance: once; d_gene: TRBD2; CDR3nt: TGTGCCAGCGGAGGGTCGACTAGCAGGTTCTCCTACAATGAGCAGTTCTTC; CDR3aa: CASGGSTSRFSYNEQFF
j_gene: TRBJ2-7; v_gene: TRBV7-9; abundance: once; d_gene: NA; CDR3nt: TGTGCCAGCAGCCCATCGACAGCGACCTACGAGCAGTACTTC; CDR3aa: CASSPSTATYEQYF
j_gene: TRBJ2-7; v_gene: TRBV7-2; abundance: NA; d_gene: NA; CDR3nt: TGTGCCAGCAGCTTAGGGCTCTCCTACGAGCAGTACTTC; CDR3aa: CASSLGLSYEQYF
j_gene: TRBJ2-1; v_gene: TRBV25-1; abundance: NA; d_gene: NA; CDR3nt: TGTGCCAGCAGTGAAGGAGGGTTCCATGAGCAGTTCTTC; CDR3aa: CASSEGGFHEQFF
j_gene: TRBJ1-5; v_gene: TRBV19; abundance: NA; d_gene: NA; CDR3nt: TGTGCCAGTAGTGGCGGAGGGGGGAATAGCAATCAGCCCCAGCATTTT; CDR3aa: CASSGGGGNSNQPQHF
j_gene: TRBJ1-1; v_gene: TRBV29-1; abundance: NA; d_gene: NA; CDR3nt: TGCAGCGTCCGCGGAAGTAGGGAAGAGATGAACACTGAAGCTTTCTTT; CDR3aa: CSVRGSREEMNTEAFF
j_gene: TRBJ1-1; v_gene: TRBV28; abundance: NA; d_gene: NA; CDR3nt: TGTGCCAGCAGTACTAGATCTGAAGCTTTCTTT; CDR3aa: CASSTRSEAFF
j_gene: TRBJ1-4; v_gene: TRBV4-3; abundance: NA; d_gene: NA; CDR3nt: TGCGCCAGCAGCCACCCTGTCTCCGCTCAAGGGGGAACTAATGAAAAACTGTTTTTT; CDR3aa: CASSHPVSAQGGTNEKLFF
j_gene: TRBJ2-7; v_gene: TRBV7-9; abundance: few; d_gene: TRBD1; CDR3nt: TGTGCCAGCAGCCTTGGACAGGGTGGGCAGTACTTC; CDR3aa: CASSLGQGGQYF
j_gene: TRBJ1-2; v_gene: TRBV30; abundance: NA; d_gene: NA; CDR3nt: TGTGCCTGGAGTGTTGGCAGGGGCATCTATGGCTACACCTTC; CDR3aa: CAWSVGRGIYGYTF
j_gene: TRBJ1-4; v_gene: TRBV7-2; abundance: few; d_gene: NA; CDR3nt: TGTGCCAGCAGCTTAAATGGTCCCTCAAGTAATGAAAAACTGTTTTTT; CDR3aa: CASSLNGPSSNEKLFF
j_gene: TRBJ1-2; v_gene: TRBV30; abundance: NA; d_gene: NA; CDR3nt: TGTGGAAGTCATGGCTACACCTTC; CDR3aa: CGSHGYTF